This T cell receptor beta chain was identified during a study of blood T cell repertoires in COVID-19. On the study more broadly: Specimens from acute and convalescent COVID-19 originated in the United States, Italy and Spain. PBMCs, B-cell-depleted T cells, or T cells were the source of the cDNA or gDNA that made up the material.

V was pared by 2 bases and J by 9 bases, with 6 bases of the junction left unmatched. Germline lookup yields CDR1 LNHDA and CDR2 SQIVND (reference sequence). CDR3 length equals 14 residues. In terms of age and location, participants ranged from roughly 18 to 100 years and lived in about two dozen US areas. The method was immunoSEQ multiplex PCR; TCRdb's version includes in-frame clones alone and lacks a portion of them. The sample consists of around 220,000 clones, roughly 90% of them appearing once. This chain joins TRBV19 and TRBJ2-1, with 8 bases matching TRBD1. The sequence derives from a woman aged 30 to 39 with acute COVID-19. Material: PBMCs or T cells enriched from blood (not recorded which). This CDR3 reads CASSIRGDRSEQFF. In nucleotides, the CDR3 is TGTGCCAGTAGTATAAGAGGGGACAGGAGTGAGCAGTTCTTC.